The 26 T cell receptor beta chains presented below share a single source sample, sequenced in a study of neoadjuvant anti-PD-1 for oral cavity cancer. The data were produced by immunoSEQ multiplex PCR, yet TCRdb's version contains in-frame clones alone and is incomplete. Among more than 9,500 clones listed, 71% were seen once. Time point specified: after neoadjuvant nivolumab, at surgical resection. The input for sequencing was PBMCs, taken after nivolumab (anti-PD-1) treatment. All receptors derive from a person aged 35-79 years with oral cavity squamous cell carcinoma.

The CDR3: CASSYSGREQYF. As DNA, the CDR3 is TGTGCCAGCAGTTACTCAGGGCGCGAGCAGTACTTC. This chain uses TRBV6-5 with TRBJ2-7; unclear D gene. CDR1 is MNHEY, CDR2 SVGAGI, per germline. Between the trimmed V and J ends, which lost 0 bases and 6 bases, there was a span of 6 bases. The CDR3 totals 12 residues.

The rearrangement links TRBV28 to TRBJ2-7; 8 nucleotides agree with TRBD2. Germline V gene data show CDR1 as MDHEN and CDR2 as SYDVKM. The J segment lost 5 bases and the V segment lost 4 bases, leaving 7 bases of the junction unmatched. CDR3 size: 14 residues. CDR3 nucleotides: TGTGCCAGCAGTTCAGCGGGAGAGAATAACGAGCAGTACTTC. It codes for CASSSAGENNEQYF.

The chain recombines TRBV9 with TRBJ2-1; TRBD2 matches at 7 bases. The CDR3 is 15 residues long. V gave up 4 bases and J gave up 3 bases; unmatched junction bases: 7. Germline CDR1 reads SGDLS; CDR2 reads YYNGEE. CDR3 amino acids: CASSFAGEGYNEQFF. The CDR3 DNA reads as TGTGCCAGCAGCTTCGCGGGAGAGGGCTACAATGAGCAGTTCTTC. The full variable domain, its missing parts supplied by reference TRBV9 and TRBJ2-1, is DSGVTQTPKHLITATGQRVTLRCSPRSGDLSVYWYQQSLDQGLQFLIQYYNGEERAKGNILERFSAQQFPDLHSELNLSSLELGDSALYFCASSFAGEGYNEQFFGPGTRLTVL.

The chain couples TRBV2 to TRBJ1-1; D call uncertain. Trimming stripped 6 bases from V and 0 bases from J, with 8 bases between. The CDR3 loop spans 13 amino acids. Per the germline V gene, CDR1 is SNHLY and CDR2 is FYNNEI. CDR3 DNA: TGTGCCAGCAGCATAGGGATGAACACTGAAGCTTTCTTT. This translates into CASSIGMNTEAFF.

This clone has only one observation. The CDR3 bases are TGTGCCAGCAGCGGCCGAGGGGGAGTCTACAATGAGCAGTTCTTC. Translated: CASSGRGGVYNEQFF. The chain recombines TRBV7-9 with TRBJ2-1, with a weak D call TRBD1 (6 bases). V shed 5 bases and J shed 3 bases, with 14 bases lying between them. Germline V CDR1 and CDR2: SEHNR, FQNEAQ (reference sequence). This CDR3 region has 15 residues.

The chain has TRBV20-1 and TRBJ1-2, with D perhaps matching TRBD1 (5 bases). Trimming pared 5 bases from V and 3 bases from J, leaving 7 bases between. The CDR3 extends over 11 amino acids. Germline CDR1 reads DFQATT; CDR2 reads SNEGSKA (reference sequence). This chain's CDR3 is CSAGDHYGYTF. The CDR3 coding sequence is TGCAGTGCTGGGGACCACTATGGCTACACCTTC.

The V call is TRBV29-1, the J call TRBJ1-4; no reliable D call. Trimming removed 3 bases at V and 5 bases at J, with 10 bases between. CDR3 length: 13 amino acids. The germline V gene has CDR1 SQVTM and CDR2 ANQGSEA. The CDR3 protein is CSVEGPGNEKLFF. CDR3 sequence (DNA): TGCAGCGTTGAGGGCCCGGGGAATGAAAAACTGTTTTTT.

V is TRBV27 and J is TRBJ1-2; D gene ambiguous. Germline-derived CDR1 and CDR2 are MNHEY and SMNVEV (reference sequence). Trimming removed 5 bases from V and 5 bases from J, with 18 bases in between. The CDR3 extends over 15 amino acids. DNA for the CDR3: TGTGCCAGCAGTCGGACTATCGGGTCTCCGTATGGCTACACCTTC. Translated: CASSRTIGSPYGYTF.

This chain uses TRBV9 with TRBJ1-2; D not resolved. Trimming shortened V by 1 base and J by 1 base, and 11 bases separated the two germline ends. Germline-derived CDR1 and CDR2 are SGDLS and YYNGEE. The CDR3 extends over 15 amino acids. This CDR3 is CASSVSPILNYGYTF. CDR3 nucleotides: TGTGCCAGCAGCGTATCACCGATCCTTAACTATGGCTACACCTTC.

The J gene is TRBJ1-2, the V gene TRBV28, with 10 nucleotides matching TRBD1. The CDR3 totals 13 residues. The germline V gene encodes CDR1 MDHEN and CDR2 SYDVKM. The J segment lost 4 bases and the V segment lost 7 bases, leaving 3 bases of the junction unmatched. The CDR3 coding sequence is TGTGCCAGCACCGGGACAGGGGCCTATGGCTACACCTTC. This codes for CASTGTGAYGYTF.

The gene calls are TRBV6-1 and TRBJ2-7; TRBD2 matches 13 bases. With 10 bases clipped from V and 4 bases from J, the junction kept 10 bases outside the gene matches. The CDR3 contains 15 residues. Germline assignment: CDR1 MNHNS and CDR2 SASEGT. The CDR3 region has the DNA TGTGCCATACACTCAGGACTAGCGGGAGTATACGAGCAGTACTTC. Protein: CAIHSGLAGVYEQYF.

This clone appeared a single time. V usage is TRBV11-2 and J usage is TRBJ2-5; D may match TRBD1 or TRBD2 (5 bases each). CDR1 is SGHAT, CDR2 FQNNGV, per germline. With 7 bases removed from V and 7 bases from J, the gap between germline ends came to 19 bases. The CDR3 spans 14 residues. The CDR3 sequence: CASTRVRGRGTQYF. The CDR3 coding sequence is TGTGCCAGCACCCGCGTGAGGGGCCGCGGGACCCAGTACTTC.

The CDR3 reads CASSQAGSSYEQYF. The CDR3 region has the DNA TGTGCCAGCAGCCAAGCGGGATCCTCCTACGAGCAGTACTTC. This chain connects TRBV7-9 to TRBJ2-7, with 7 bases fitting TRBD2. V dropped 5 bases and J dropped 0; count of bases not matched to a gene: 4. CDR1 and CDR2 (germline): SEHNR, FQNEAQ (reference sequence). The CDR3 is 14 amino acids.

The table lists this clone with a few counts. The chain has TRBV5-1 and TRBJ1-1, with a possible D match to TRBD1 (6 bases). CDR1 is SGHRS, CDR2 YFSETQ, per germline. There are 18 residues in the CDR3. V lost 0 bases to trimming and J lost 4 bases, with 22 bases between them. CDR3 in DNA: TGCGCCAGCAGCTTGGACCCCTGGGAAGGGGGGTTCAGCACTGAAGCTTTCTTT. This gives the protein CASSLDPWEGGFSTEAFF.

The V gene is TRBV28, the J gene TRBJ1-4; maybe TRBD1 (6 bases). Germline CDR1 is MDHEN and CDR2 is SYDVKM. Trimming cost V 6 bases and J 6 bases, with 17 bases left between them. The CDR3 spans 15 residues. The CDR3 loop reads CASSPPAGEDEKLFF. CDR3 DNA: TGTGCCAGCAGCCCCCCAGCAGGGGAGGATGAAAAACTGTTTTTT.

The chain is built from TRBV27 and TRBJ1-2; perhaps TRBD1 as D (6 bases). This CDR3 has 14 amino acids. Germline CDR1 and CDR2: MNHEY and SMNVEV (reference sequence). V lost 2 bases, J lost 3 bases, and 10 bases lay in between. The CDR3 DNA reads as TGTGCCAGCAGTTTACACCACAGGGACTATGGCTACACCTTC. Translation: CASSLHHRDYGYTF.

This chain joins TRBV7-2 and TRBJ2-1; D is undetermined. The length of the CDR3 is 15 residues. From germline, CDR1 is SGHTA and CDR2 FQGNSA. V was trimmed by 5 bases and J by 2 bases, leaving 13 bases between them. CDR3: CASSLDHATYNEQFF. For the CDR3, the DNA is TGTGCCAGCAGCCTGGACCATGCCACCTACAATGAGCAGTTCTTC.

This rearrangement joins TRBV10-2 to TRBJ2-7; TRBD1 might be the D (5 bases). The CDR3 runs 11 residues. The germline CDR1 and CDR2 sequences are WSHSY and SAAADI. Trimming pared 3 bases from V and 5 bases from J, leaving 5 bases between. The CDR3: CASSDRDEQYF. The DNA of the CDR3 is TGCGCCAGCAGTGACAGGGACGAGCAGTACTTC.

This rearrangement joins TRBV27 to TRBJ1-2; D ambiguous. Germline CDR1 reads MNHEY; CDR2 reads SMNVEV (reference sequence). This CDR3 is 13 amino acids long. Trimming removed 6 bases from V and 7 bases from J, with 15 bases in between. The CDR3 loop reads CASREAMGVGYTF. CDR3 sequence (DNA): TGTGCCAGCAGGGAGGCGATGGGTGTTGGCTACACCTTC.

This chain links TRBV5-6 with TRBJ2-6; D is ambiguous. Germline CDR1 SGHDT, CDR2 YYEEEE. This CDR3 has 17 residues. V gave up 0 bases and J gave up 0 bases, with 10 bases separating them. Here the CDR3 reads CASSLVVGSSGANVLTF. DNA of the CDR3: TGTGCCAGCAGCTTGGTTGTTGGGTCCTCTGGGGCCAACGTCCTGACTTTC.

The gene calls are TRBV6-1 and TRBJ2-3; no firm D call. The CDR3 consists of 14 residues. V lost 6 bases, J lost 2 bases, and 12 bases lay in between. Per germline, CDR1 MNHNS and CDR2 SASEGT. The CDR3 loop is CASRTTANTDTQYF. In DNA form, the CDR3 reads TGTGCCAGCAGAACGACCGCTAACACAGATACGCAGTATTTT.

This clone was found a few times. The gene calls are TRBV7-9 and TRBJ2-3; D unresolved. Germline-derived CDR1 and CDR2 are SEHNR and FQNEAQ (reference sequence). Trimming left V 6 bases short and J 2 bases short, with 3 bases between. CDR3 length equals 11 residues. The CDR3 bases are TGTGCCAGCAGGGACACAGATACGCAGTATTTT. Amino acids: CASRDTDTQYF.

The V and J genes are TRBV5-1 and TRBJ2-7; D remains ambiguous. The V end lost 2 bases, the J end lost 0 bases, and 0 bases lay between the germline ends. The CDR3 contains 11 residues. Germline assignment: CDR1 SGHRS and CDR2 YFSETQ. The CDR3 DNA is TGCGCCAGCAGCTTCTCCTACGAGCAGTACTTC. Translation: CASSFSYEQYF.

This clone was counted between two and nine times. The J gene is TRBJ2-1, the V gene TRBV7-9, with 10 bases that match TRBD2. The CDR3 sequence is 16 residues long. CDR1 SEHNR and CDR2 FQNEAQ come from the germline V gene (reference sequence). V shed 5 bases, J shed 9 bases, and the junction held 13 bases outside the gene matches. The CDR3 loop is CASSHTSGEPYGEQFF. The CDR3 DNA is TGTGCCAGCAGCCATACTAGCGGGGAACCCTATGGTGAGCAGTTCTTC. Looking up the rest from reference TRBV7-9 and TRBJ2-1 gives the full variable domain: DTGVSQNPRHKITKRGQNVTFRCDPISEHNRLYWYRQTLGQGPEFLTYFQNEAQLEKSRLLSDRFSAERPKGSFSTLEIQRTEQGDSAMYLCASSHTSGEPYGEQFFGPGTRLTVL.

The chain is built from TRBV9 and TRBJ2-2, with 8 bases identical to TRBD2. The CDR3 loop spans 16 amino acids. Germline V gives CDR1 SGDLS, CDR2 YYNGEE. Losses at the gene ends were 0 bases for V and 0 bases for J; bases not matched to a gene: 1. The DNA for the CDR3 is TGTGCCAGCAGCGTAGGCGGGGGGCCGAACACCGGGGAGCTGTTTTTT. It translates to CASSVGGGPNTGELFF. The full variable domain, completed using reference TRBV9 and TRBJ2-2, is DSGVTQTPKHLITATGQRVTLRCSPRSGDLSVYWYQQSLDQGLQFLIQYYNGEERAKGNILERFSAQQFPDLHSELNLSSLELGDSALYFCASSVGGGPNTGELFFGEGSRLTVL.

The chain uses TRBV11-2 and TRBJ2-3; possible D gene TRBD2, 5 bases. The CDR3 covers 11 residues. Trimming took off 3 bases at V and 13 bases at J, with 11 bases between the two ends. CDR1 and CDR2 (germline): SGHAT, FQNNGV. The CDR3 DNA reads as TGTGCCAGCAGCTTGCTTTCGAGGGAGTATTTT. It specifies CASSLLSREYF.